This T cell receptor (beta chain) is drawn from a study of T cells and Merkel cell carcinoma outcomes. Details on this clone: What it recognizes is unknown.

The V gene's germline CDR1 is KGHSH and CDR2 LQKENI. The germline V and J ends were trimmed by 6 bases and 4 bases, with 12 bases remaining between them. The CDR3 covers 13 residues. Findings of the study overall: In Merkel cell carcinoma, repertoire and T-cell density reportedly predicted outcomes.

TCRdb keeps only in-frame clones here, not all; method: immunoSEQ multiplex PCR. Here the sample spans about 6,400 clones, roughly 77% being singletons. Source material: tumor tissue from Merkel cell carcinoma. The chain couples TRBV18 to TRBJ1-2, with D possibly TRBD1 on 5 matching bases. The origin of this receptor is a human donor with Merkel cell carcinoma. Some clones in this sample may be carry-over from other donors' samples. The CDR3: CASSLSDTYGYTF. As DNA, the CDR3 is TGTGCCAGCTCCCTTTCGGACACCTATGGCTACACCTTC.